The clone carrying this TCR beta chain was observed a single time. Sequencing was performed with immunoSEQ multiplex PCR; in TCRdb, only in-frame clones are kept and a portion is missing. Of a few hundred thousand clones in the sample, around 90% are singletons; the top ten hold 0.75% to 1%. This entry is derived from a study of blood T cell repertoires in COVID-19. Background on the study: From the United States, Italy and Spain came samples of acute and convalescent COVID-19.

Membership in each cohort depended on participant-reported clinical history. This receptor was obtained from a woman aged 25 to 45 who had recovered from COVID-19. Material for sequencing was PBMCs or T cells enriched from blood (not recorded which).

The CDR3, as DNA: TGTGCCAGTAGTATATTTTTTGTAGGGGGGGGATACAATGAGCAGTTCTTC. This gives the protein CASSIFFVGGGYNEQFF. This rearrangement joins TRBV19 to TRBJ2-1, with a tentative D call TRBD2 (7 bases). This CDR3 has 17 residues. Germline V CDR1 and CDR2: LNHDA, SQIVND (reference sequence). V lost 2 bases and J lost 4, with 18 bases in between. Using reference TRBV19 and TRBJ2-1 for the parts outside the CDR3, the full variable domain is DGGITQSPKYLFRKEGQNVTLSCEQNLNHDAMYWYRQDPGQGLRLIYYSQIVNDFQKGDIAEGYSVSREKKESFPLTVTSAQKNPTAFYLCASSIFFVGGGYNEQFFGPGTRLTVL.